This T cell receptor beta chain derives from a study of shared clonotypes between healthy human individuals. There are 12 residues in the CDR3. Germline-derived CDR1 and CDR2 are MDHEN and SYDVKM. The V gene lost 7 bases and the J gene lost 3 bases, with 10 bases spanning the gap. TCRdb's table, derived via immunoSEQ multiplex PCR, lists solely in-frame clones and lacks some. The sample records roughly 2,500,000 clones, approximately 94% being singletons. This TCR was sampled from a man aged 18 to 30 in good health. Some clones in this sample may be carry-over from other donors' samples. The chain recombines TRBV28 with TRBJ2-7; D is perhaps TRBD1 (6 bases). Sequencing was done on a sample of naive CD4+ T cells from PBMCs. Noted subset: CD45RA+ positively selected. CDR3 protein: CASTGQSYEQYF. CDR3 DNA: TGTGCCAGCACCGGACAGAGCTACGAGCAGTACTTC.